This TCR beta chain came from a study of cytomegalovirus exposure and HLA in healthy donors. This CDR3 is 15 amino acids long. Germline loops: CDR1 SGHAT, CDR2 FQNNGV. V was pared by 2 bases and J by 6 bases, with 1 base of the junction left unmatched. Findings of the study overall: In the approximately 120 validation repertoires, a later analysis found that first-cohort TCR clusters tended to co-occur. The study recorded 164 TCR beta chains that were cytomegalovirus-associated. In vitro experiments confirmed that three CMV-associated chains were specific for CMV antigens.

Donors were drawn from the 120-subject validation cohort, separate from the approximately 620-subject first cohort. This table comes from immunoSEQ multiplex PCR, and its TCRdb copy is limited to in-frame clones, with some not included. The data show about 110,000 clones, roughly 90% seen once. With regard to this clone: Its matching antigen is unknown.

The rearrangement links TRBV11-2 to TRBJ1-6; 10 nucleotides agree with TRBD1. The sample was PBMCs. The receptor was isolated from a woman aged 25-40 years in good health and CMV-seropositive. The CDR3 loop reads CASSLRDRGNSPLHF. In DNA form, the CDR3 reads TGTGCCAGCAGCTTACGGGACAGGGGTAATTCACCCCTCCACTTT.